This is a list of T cell receptor beta chains from one sample in a study of regulatory T cells in long-lasting Graves disease. A single record per CDR3 protein comes from TCRdb applying MiXCR to the multiplex PCR reads. The data show about 420,000 distinct CDR3 sequences, 23% seen once. This sample comprised peripheral blood mononuclear cells (PBMCs), obtained when the disease was refractory, from a patient treated with antithyroid drugs. The receptors here all came from a female donor with Graves disease. The CDR3 runs from the conserved cysteine through the conserved F or W. The order of the fields is V gene, J gene, D gene, clone size, CDR3 protein, CDR3 DNA. A D gene is named only where the DNA matches it firmly. The size of a clone is reported for some rows only, either as once, few or many, or as a class for expanded clones.

V gene: TRBV5-1
J gene: TRBJ1-1
D gene: .
clone size: .
CDR3 protein: CASSLDGTNRQAFF
CDR3 DNA: TGCGCCAGCAGCTTGGACGGGACAAATAGACAAGCTTTCTTT

V gene: TRBV4-1
J gene: TRBJ2-5
D gene: TRBD2
clone size: .
CDR3 protein: CASSQELAGGETQYF
CDR3 DNA: TGCGCCAGCAGCCAAGAACTAGCGGGAGGGGAGACCCAGTACTTC

V gene: TRBV5-1
J gene: TRBJ2-3
D gene: TRBD1
clone size: .
CDR3 protein: CASSWTGAAGDTQYF
CDR3 DNA: TGCGCCAGCAGCTGGACAGGGGCGGCGGGAGATACGCAGTATTTT

V gene: TRBV27
J gene: TRBJ1-6
D gene: .
clone size: .
CDR3 protein: CASSFSAGRDSPLHF
CDR3 DNA: TGTGCCAGCAGTTTTTCGGCAGGCCGAGATTCACCCCTCCACTTT

V gene: TRBV29-1
J gene: TRBJ1-1
D gene: .
clone size: few
CDR3 protein: CSVGEGVTTEAFF
CDR3 DNA: TGCAGCGTTGGGGAGGGGGTGACCACTGAAGCTTTCTTT

V gene: TRBV5-1
J gene: TRBJ1-1
D gene: .
clone size: many
CDR3 protein: CASSLTLSTEAFF
CDR3 DNA: TGCGCCAGCAGCCTAACTCTAAGCACTGAAGCTTTCTTT

V gene: TRBV9
J gene: TRBJ2-5
D gene: TRBD1
clone size: .
CDR3 protein: CASSATGVGQETQYF
CDR3 DNA: TGTGCCAGCAGCGCGACAGGGGTTGGACAAGAGACCCAGTACTTC

V gene: TRBV28
J gene: TRBJ1-1
D gene: .
clone size: many
CDR3 protein: CASSPDTVGTEAFF
CDR3 DNA: TGTGCCAGCAGTCCAGATACAGTGGGCACTGAAGCTTTCTTT

V gene: TRBV28
J gene: TRBJ2-7
D gene: .
clone size: .
CDR3 protein: CASRPPTGSFIGQYF
CDR3 DNA: TGTGCCAGCAGACCCCCGACAGGTTCGTTTATAGGGCAGTACTTC

V gene: TRBV27
J gene: TRBJ1-5
D gene: .
clone size: once
CDR3 protein: CASTREDTQHF
CDR3 DNA: TGTGCCAGCACCCGTGAAGATACCCAGCATTTT

V gene: TRBV6-1
J gene: TRBJ1-5
D gene: .
clone size: few
CDR3 protein: CASSEWGGRQPQHF
CDR3 DNA: TGTGCCAGCAGTGAATGGGGGGGGCGTCAGCCCCAGCATTTT

V gene: TRBV2
J gene: TRBJ1-3
D gene: TRBD1
clone size: .
CDR3 protein: CASTKGQGLTGNTIYF
CDR3 DNA: TGTGCCAGCACGAAAGGACAGGGGCTTACTGGAAACACCATATATTTT

V gene: TRBV10-3
J gene: TRBJ2-2
D gene: .
clone size: .
CDR3 protein: CAISRSRNTGELFF
CDR3 DNA: TGTGCCATCAGCCGCTCTAGGAACACCGGGGAGCTGTTTTTT

V gene: TRBV20-1
J gene: TRBJ1-5
D gene: .
clone size: many
CDR3 protein: CSAREQGGQPQHF
CDR3 DNA: TGCAGTGCTAGAGAACAGGGAGGTCAGCCCCAGCATTTT

V gene: TRBV3-1
J gene: TRBJ2-6
D gene: .
clone size: many
CDR3 protein: CASSPLNVMGANVLTF
CDR3 DNA: TGTGCCAGCAGCCCCCTCAACGTTATGGGGGCCAACGTCCTGACTTTC

V gene: TRBV6-2/TRBV6-3
J gene: TRBJ1-5
D gene: .
clone size: few
CDR3 protein: CASRRPEQGRYSNQPQHF
CDR3 DNA: TGTGCCAGCAGACGCCCGGAGCAGGGAAGGTATAGCAATCAGCCCCAGCATTTT

V gene: TRBV7-2
J gene: TRBJ2-7
D gene: .
clone size: many
CDR3 protein: CASSLASTSPTYEQYF
CDR3 DNA: TGTGCCAGCAGCTTAGCTTCGACCTCTCCCACTTACGAGCAGTACTTC

V gene: TRBV28
J gene: TRBJ1-2
D gene: .
clone size: many
CDR3 protein: CASSRAAGGHDGGYTF
CDR3 DNA: TGTGCCAGCAGTCGTGCTGCCGGGGGGCACGATGGCGGCTACACCTTC

V gene: TRBV5-6
J gene: TRBJ1-5
D gene: .
clone size: once
CDR3 protein: CASSPNQGPNQPQHF
CDR3 DNA: TGTGCCAGCAGCCCCAACCAGGGACCCAATCAGCCCCAGCATTTT